These 27 T cell receptor beta chains were all obtained from the same sample, sequenced in a study of T cells in localized non-small cell lung cancer. Clones were sequenced by immunoSEQ multiplex PCR, and TCRdb holds only the in-frame ones, with some missing. Here the sample spans around 40,000 clones, about 86% being singletons. The specimen was peripheral blood, collected before any cancer treatment. These receptors were collected from a woman aged 18 to 49 with stage III lung adenocarcinoma.

The chain is built from TRBV7-2 and TRBJ1-2, with D possibly being TRBD1 (5 bases). This CDR3 region has 16 residues. Trimming cost V 1 base and J 5 bases, with 17 bases left between them. Germline V lookup: CDR1 SGHTA, CDR2 FQGNSA. The CDR3 DNA reads as TGTGCCAGCAGCTTAGGGGCAGGGTCCGGGTTTTATGGCTACACCTTC. Protein product: CASSLGAGSGFYGYTF.

The V and J genes are TRBV2 and TRBJ1-1; possibly TRBD1 for D (5 bases). There are 15 residues in the CDR3. With 0 bases removed from V and 3 bases from J, the gap between germline ends came to 11 bases. From germline, CDR1 is SNHLY and CDR2 FYNNEI. The CDR3 protein is CASSEAQAGHTEAFF. Here the CDR3 DNA reads TGTGCCAGCAGTGAAGCACAGGCGGGGCACACTGAAGCTTTCTTT.

This sequence joins TRBV6-6 and TRBJ2-1; D perhaps matches TRBD2 (5 bases). The CDR3 is 13 amino acids. Trimming removed 6 bases at V and 4 bases at J, with 10 bases between. Looked up from germline, CDR1 is MNHNY and CDR2 is SVGAGI (reference sequence). CDR3: CASRTGSYNEQFF. CDR3 bases: TGTGCCAGCAGGACGGGGTCGTACAATGAGCAGTTCTTC.

A note on this clone: The sample contains more than one DNA sequence encoding this CDR3. The CDR3 DNA reads as TGTGCCAGCAGTTACGGGGGAGGTGGCAATGAGCAGTTCTTC. This encodes CASSYGGGGNEQFF. The chain recombines TRBV6-5 with TRBJ2-1; possible D gene TRBD2, 6 bases. Trimming removed 2 bases from V and 6 bases from J, with 11 bases in between. CDR1 is MNHEY, CDR2 SVGAGI, per germline. The CDR3 sequence is 14 residues long.

The V and J genes are TRBV4-1 and TRBJ1-1, with 9 bases identical to TRBD1. The CDR3 is made up of 16 amino acids. V was clipped by 2 bases and J by 8 bases; unmatched bases: 12. CDR1 and CDR2 (germline): MGHRA, YSYEKL. CDR3 coding DNA: TGCGCCAGCAGCCAACTTTGGGGACAGGGACTGGTGGAAGCTTTCTTT. It specifies CASSQLWGQGLVEAFF.

About this clone itself: The junction does not match germline at one end; this may be a read error. The V and J genes are TRBV6-4 and TRBJ2-2; a possible D gene is TRBD1 (6 bases). The CDR3 loop spans 13 amino acids. From germline, CDR1 is MRHNA and CDR2 SNTAGT. The CDR3 sequence: CASLRGNAGELFF. In DNA, the CDR3 is TGTGCCAGCCTGAGGGGGAACGCCGGGGAGCTGTTTTTT.

This clone was detected only a few times. The genes are TRBV4-1 and TRBJ1-5; no clear D gene. There are 14 residues in the CDR3. With 0 bases removed from V and 6 bases from J, the gap between germline ends came to 9 bases. Germline V gene lookup returns CDR1 MGHRA and CDR2 YSYEKL. The chain's CDR3 is CASSQDSSRQPQHF. CDR3 DNA: TGCGCCAGCAGCCAAGATTCTAGTCGTCAGCCCCAGCATTTT.

This clone was counted once. The chain links TRBV25-1 to TRBJ1-2; possibly TRBD1 for D (5 bases). V was pared by 4 bases and J by 2 bases, with 8 bases between. Germline CDR1 is MGHDK and CDR2 is SYGVNS. The CDR3 runs 13 residues. The CDR3 DNA is TGTGCCAGCAGTGTGACAGTCAACTATGGCTACACCTTC. It yields the protein CASSVTVNYGYTF.

This clone was observed a single time. The chain couples TRBV6-5 to TRBJ1-4; D call uncertain. CDR3 length: 12 residues. V lost 7 bases, J lost 4 bases, and 7 bases lay in between. Per the germline V gene, CDR1 is MNHEY and CDR2 is SVGAGI. DNA for the CDR3: TGTGCCAGCATGCGGAATAATGAAAAACTGTTTTTT. It specifies CASMRNNEKLFF.

The chain has TRBV5-1 and TRBJ1-4; TRBD1 is a possible D gene (6 bases). The CDR3 spans 15 residues. CDR1 is SGHRS, CDR2 YFSETQ, per germline. V lost 4 bases to trimming and J lost 7 bases, with 17 bases between them. CDR3 sequence: CASSPGGGEAEKLFF. For the CDR3, the DNA is TGCGCCAGCAGCCCCGGGGGGGGCGAGGCTGAAAAACTGTTTTTT.

The V and J genes are TRBV19 and TRBJ2-2, with 8 bases aligning to TRBD1. V shed 3 bases, J shed 4 bases, and the junction held 4 bases outside the gene matches. This CDR3 has 15 amino acids. Germline V gene sequence: CDR1 LNHDA, CDR2 SQIVND (reference sequence). The CDR3 spells CASSIQGAITGELFF. CDR3 nucleotide sequence: TGTGCCAGTAGTATTCAGGGGGCCATCACCGGGGAGCTGTTTTTT.

V is TRBV6-5 and J is TRBJ1-1, with D possibly TRBD1 on 5 matching bases. This CDR3 spans 15 amino acids. CDR1 and CDR2 (germline): MNHEY, SVGAGI. The V gene lost 7 bases and the J gene lost 0 bases, with 15 bases spanning the gap. The CDR3 sequence is CASTSFQGMNTEAFF. The CDR3 DNA is TGTGCCAGCACATCATTCCAGGGTATGAACACTGAAGCTTTCTTT.

This chain joins TRBV9 and TRBJ1-2; 8 nucleotides match TRBD1. This CDR3 has 13 residues. Germline V CDR1 and CDR2: SGDLS, YYNGEE. The ends lost 4 bases at V and 8 bases at J; junction bases unmatched: 7. CDR3 sequence: CASSLNRGTGYTF. The CDR3 bases are TGTGCCAGCAGCTTAAACAGGGGGACGGGCTACACCTTC.

The genes are TRBV20-1 and TRBJ1-1; D gene ambiguous. Trimming took 3 bases from V and 3 from J, leaving 5 bases between them. Germline CDR1 DFQATT, CDR2 SNEGSKA (reference sequence). CDR3 length equals 11 residues. The CDR3 DNA sequence: TGCAGTGCTAGGCCTTACACTGAAGCTTTCTTT. Protein: CSARPYTEAFF.

V and J are TRBV18 and TRBJ2-1, with no clear D. The ends were cut back, 2 bases at V and 3 bases at J, with 8 bases in the middle. Germline CDR1 is KGHSH and CDR2 is LQKENI. This CDR3 is built from 14 residues. Here the CDR3 DNA reads TGTGCCAGCTCACCAGAAGGCAGCTACAATGAGCAGTTCTTC. It specifies CASSPEGSYNEQFF.

The V call is TRBV5-1, the J call TRBJ2-2, with 10 nucleotides matching TRBD1. The CDR3 consists of 16 residues. Trimming removed 2 bases from V and 5 bases from J; junction bases left unmatched: 6. Germline V gives CDR1 SGHRS, CDR2 YFSETQ. This chain's CDR3 is CASSFDRGRLTGELFF. CDR3 in DNA: TGCGCCAGCAGCTTCGACAGGGGGCGTTTAACCGGGGAGCTGTTTTTT.

The rearrangement uses TRBV6-5 and TRBJ1-6; D not certain. This CDR3 spans 12 amino acids. CDR1 is MNHEY and CDR2 is SVGAGI in the germline V gene. The V and J ends lost 5 bases and 7 bases respectively, with 6 bases between them. For the CDR3, the DNA is TGTGCCAGCAGTAGACCCAATTCACCCCTCCACTTT. Translated, it gives CASSRPNSPLHF.

The CDR3 region has the DNA TGTGCCAGCAGCTCACGATCGGGTGGGGGCCAACAAGAGACCCAGTACTTC. It encodes CASSSRSGGGQQETQYF. V and J are TRBV7-6 and TRBJ2-5; tentatively, D is TRBD1 (6 bases). CDR1 SGHVS and CDR2 FNYEAQ come from the germline V gene. The CDR3 extends over 17 amino acids. Trimming took 4 bases from V and 2 from J, leaving 20 bases between them. The full variable domain, completed using reference TRBV7-6 and TRBJ2-5, is GAGVSQSPRYKVTKRGQDVALRCDPISGHVSLYWYRQALGQGPEFLTYFNYEAQQDKSGLPNDRFSAERPEGSISTLTIQRTEQRDSAMYRCASSSRSGGGQQETQYFGPGTRLLVL.

This clone showed up just a few times. This chain uses TRBV19 with TRBJ2-1; no firm D call. The length of the CDR3 is 15 residues. CDR1 and CDR2 (germline): LNHDA, SQIVND (reference sequence). Trimming took 7 bases from V and 1 from J, leaving 14 bases between them. CDR3 region: CASTLVGRSYNEQFF. In DNA, the CDR3 is TGTGCCAGTACCCTTGTGGGTCGTTCCTACAATGAGCAGTTCTTC.

J is TRBJ2-5 and V is TRBV19; D is undetermined. The CDR3 sequence is 12 residues long. Germline V CDR1 and CDR2: LNHDA, SQIVND (reference sequence). Trimming shortened V by 0 bases and J by 2 bases, and 1 base separated the two germline ends. For the CDR3, the DNA is TGTGCCAGTAGTATAGATCAAGAGACCCAGTACTTC. Amino acid sequence: CASSIDQETQYF.

This chain uses TRBV29-1 with TRBJ2-6; either TRBD1 or TRBD2 may fit D (6 bases each). Germline V lookup: CDR1 SQVTM, CDR2 ANQGSEA. The CDR3 loop spans 15 amino acids. V gave up 1 base and J gave up 4 bases, with 11 bases separating them. Written as DNA, the CDR3 is TGCAGCGTTGAAGCGGGGGCGGGAGGGGCCAACGTCCTGACTTTC. This sequence encodes CSVEAGAGGANVLTF. Full variable domain (rest looked up from reference TRBV29-1 and TRBJ2-6): SAVISQKPSRDICQRGTSLTIQCQVDSQVTMMFWYRQQPGQSLTLIATANQGSEATYESGFVIDKFPISRPNLTFSTLTVSNMSPEDSSIYLCSVEAGAGGANVLTFGAGSRLTVL.

The gene calls are TRBV2 and TRBJ2-2, with 9 positions matching TRBD1. J gave up 4 bases and V 6 bases, and 6 bases lay outside the gene matches. Germline V gene sequence: CDR1 SNHLY, CDR2 FYNNEI. The CDR3 contains 15 residues. The CDR3 sequence is CASSRQGGGTGELFF. The CDR3 nucleotides read TGTGCCAGCAGCCGACAGGGGGGAGGCACCGGGGAGCTGTTTTTT.

This clone was seen a few times. The J gene is TRBJ2-6, the V gene TRBV4-2; D call uncertain. Germline V lookup: CDR1 LGHNA, CDR2 YNFKEQ. The CDR3 sequence is 15 residues long. Trimming cost V 0 bases and J 0 bases, with 3 bases left between them. CDR3 nucleotide sequence: TGTGCCAGCAGCCAAGATGCCTCTGGGGCCAACGTCCTGACTTTC. Translating gives CASSQDASGANVLTF.

V and J are TRBV6-4 and TRBJ2-3; 7 bases align to TRBD2. V was clipped by 6 bases and J by 4 bases; unmatched bases: 4. The CDR3 is 13 residues long. The germline V gene has CDR1 MRHNA and CDR2 SNTAGT. The CDR3 reads CASRAAGADTQYF. In nucleotides, the CDR3 is TGTGCCAGCAGAGCCGCGGGGGCAGATACGCAGTATTTT.

The V gene is TRBV9, the J gene TRBJ2-5; TRBD1 is a possible D gene (7 bases). Per germline, CDR1 SGDLS and CDR2 YYNGEE. Trimming shortened V by 0 bases and J by 5 bases, and 20 bases separated the two germline ends. This CDR3 has 17 residues. CDR3 amino acids: CASSVGGLVRGVETQYF. CDR3 nucleotides: TGTGCCAGCAGCGTAGGCGGGTTGGTCAGGGGGGTGGAGACCCAGTACTTC.

The chain employs TRBV5-1 and TRBJ1-1, with a possible D match to TRBD1 (6 bases). The germline CDR1 and CDR2 sequences are SGHRS and YFSETQ. Between the trimmed V and J ends, which lost 7 bases and 6 bases, there was a span of 22 bases. The CDR3 has 15 residues. CDR3 coding DNA: TGCGCCAGCTCCCACCAGGGGAGGTTTGAGGCTGAAGCTTTCTTT. It specifies CASSHQGRFEAEAFF.

This clone was recorded only once. This sample includes further DNA sequences coding for the same CDR3. The rearrangement joins TRBV7-3 to TRBJ1-1; a possible D gene is TRBD1 (5 bases). V lost 4 bases, J lost 4 bases, and 10 bases lay in between. Germline CDR1 is SGHTA and CDR2 is FQGTGA. The CDR3 spans 13 residues. The CDR3 spells CASSYLGGTEAFF. The DNA for the CDR3 is TGTGCCAGCAGCTACCTCGGGGGCACTGAAGCTTTCTTT.